This paragraph covers one TCR beta chain sequence. Sequence at one end of the junction differs from germline and may be a read error. Germline V gives CDR1 MNHEY, CDR2 SMNVEV (reference sequence). The CDR3 runs 14 residues. The data derive from a study of graft-versus-host responses after intestinal transplantation. Study summary: Once they had received anti-thymocyte globulin induction, all recipients took tacrolimus and steroids for approximately 3 years.

Broader study findings: Maximum circulating GvH clone levels tracked with early post-transplant HvG decreases.

Assay used: immunoSEQ multiplex PCR; TCRdb lists only in-frame clones, some missing. The sample shows about 10,000 clones, around a third of them seen only once. Irradiated stimulators labeled with violet dye, around 200,000 in number, were plated with around 200,000 CFSE-labeled responders. The genes are TRBV27 and TRBJ2-7; 7 bases are shared with TRBD2. The TCR was taken from a human patient who received an intestinal transplant. The starting material was alloreactive CD8+ T cells from a mixed lymphocyte reaction culture, obtained before intestinal transplant. Subset meaning: CFSE-low proliferating T cells sorted from roughly 6-day pre-transplant mixed lymphocyte reaction (GvH or HvG direction). This CDR3 reads CVSSLRASGYEQYF. DNA for the CDR3: TGTGTCAGCAGTTTAAGGGCTAGCGGATACGAGCAGTACTTC.